This paragraph covers one T cell receptor (beta chain) sequence. This record comes from a study of blood T cell repertoires in COVID-19. At the level of the study: Material from acute and convalescent COVID-19 was sourced from the United States, Italy and Spain.

Per the authors' pipeline: By means of reference gene primer amplification, nucleated cell counts were estimated. The protocol was immunoSEQ multiplex PCR, while the TCRdb copy is restricted to in-frame clones and leaves out a portion. The V and J calls and clone size were taken over from that table, and D and trimming were inferred from the DNA. The repertoire holds approximately 15,000 clones, with roughly 84% as singletons. V lost 3 bases, J lost 2 bases, and 11 bases lay in between. CDR1 is SGHTA and CDR2 is FQGNSA in the germline V gene. The CDR3 spans 15 residues. This receptor was taken from a human donor in a cohort sampled during active COVID-19. This chain joins TRBV7-2 and TRBJ1-3; TRBD1 is a possible D gene (5 bases). Sequencing used peripheral blood. The CDR3 DNA follows: TGTGCCAGCAGCTTTAAGCAGGGTCCTGGAAACACCATATATTTT. Residues: CASSFKQGPGNTIYF.